This T cell receptor beta chain was found in a study of blood T cell repertoires in COVID-19. Study background: The cDNA or gDNA used as material had been derived from T cells, B-cell-depleted T cells, or PBMCs.

V was clipped by 6 bases and J by 4 bases, with 7 bases between them. The CDR3 runs 12 residues. Germline V lookup: CDR1 MDHEN, CDR2 SYDVKM. Generated by immunoSEQ multiplex PCR, the TCRdb table keeps only in-frame clones and is missing some. The sample records approximately 380,000 clones, roughly 85% being singletons. This receptor was identified in a woman aged 18-35 years with acute or convalescent COVID-19. V and J are TRBV28 and TRBJ1-5; D not certain. Sequences were obtained from peripheral blood. CDR3 residues: CASRTGNQPQHF. CDR3 nucleotide sequence: TGTGCCAGCAGAACCGGGAATCAGCCCCAGCATTTT.